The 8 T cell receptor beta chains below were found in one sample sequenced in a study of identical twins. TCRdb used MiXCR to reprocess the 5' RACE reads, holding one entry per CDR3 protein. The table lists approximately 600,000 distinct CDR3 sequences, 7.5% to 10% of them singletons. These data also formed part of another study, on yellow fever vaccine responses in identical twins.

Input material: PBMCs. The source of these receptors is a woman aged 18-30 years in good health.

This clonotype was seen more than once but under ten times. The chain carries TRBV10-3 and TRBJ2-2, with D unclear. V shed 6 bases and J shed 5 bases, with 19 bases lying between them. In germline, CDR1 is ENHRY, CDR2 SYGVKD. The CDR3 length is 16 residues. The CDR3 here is CAIRPGTLGYTGELFF. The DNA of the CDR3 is TGTGCCATCAGGCCGGGCACGCTAGGTTATACCGGGGAGCTGTTTTTT.

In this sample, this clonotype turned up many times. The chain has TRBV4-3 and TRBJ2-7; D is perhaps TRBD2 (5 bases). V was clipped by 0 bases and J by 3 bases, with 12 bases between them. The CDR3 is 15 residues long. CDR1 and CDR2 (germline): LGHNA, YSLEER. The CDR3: CASSQDSTGNYEQYF. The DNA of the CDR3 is TGCGCCAGCAGCCAAGATTCAACGGGAAACTACGAGCAGTACTTC.

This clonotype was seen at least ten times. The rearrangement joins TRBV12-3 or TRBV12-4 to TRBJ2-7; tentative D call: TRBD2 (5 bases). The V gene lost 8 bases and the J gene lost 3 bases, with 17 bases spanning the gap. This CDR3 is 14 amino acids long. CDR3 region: CASSVDSASYEQYF. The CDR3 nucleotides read TGTGCCAGCTCTGTCGATAGCGCTAGCTACGAGCAGTACTTC.

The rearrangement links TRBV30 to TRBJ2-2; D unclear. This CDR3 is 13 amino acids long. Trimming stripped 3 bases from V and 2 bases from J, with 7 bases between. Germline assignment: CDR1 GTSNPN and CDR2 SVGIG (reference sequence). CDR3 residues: CAWRNSNTGELFF. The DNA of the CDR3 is TGTGCCTGGAGGAACAGTAACACCGGGGAGCTGTTTTTT.

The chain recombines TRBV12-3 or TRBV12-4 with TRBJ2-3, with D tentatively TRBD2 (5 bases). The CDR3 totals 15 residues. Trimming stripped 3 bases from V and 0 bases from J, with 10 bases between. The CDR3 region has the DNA TGTGCCAGCAGTTTCCCTCGGGGTAGCACAGATACGCAGTATTTT. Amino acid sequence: CASSFPRGSTDTQYF.

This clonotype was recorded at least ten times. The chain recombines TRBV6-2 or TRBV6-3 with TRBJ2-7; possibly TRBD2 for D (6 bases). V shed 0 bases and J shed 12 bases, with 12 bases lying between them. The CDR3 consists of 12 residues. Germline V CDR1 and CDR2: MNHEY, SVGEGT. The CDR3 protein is CASSYSLQGLYF. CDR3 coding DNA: TGTGCCAGCAGTTACTCGTTGCAGGGACTGTACTTC.

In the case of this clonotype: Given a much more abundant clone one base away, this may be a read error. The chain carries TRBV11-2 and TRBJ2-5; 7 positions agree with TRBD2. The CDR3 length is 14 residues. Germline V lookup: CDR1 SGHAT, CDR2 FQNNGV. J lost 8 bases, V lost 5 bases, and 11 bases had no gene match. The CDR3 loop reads CASSPKARGDTQYF. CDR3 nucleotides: TGTGCCAGCAGCCCAAAAGCCCGGGGGGATACCCAGTACTTC.

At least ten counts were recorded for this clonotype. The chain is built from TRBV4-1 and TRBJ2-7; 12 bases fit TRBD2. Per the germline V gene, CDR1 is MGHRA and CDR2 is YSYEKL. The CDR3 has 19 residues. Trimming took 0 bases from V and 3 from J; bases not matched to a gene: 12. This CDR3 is CASSQDPHAPTSGSYEQYF. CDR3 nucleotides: TGCGCCAGCAGCCAAGATCCGCACGCCCCGACTAGCGGGAGCTACGAGCAGTACTTC.